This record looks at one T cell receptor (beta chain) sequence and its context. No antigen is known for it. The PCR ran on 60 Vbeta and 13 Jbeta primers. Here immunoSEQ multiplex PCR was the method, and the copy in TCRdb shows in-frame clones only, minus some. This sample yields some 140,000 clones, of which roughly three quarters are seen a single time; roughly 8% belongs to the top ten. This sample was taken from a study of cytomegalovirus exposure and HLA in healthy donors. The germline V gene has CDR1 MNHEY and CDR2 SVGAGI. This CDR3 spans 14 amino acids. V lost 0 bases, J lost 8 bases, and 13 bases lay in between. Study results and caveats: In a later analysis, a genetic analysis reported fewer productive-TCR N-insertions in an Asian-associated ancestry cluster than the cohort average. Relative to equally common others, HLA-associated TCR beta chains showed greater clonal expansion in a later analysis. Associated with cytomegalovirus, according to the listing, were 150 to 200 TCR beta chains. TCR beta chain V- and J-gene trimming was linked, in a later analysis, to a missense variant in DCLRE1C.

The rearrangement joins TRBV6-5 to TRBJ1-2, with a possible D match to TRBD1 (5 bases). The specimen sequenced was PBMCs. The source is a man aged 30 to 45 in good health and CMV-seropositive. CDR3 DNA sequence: TGTGCCAGCAGTTACTCGGGAGGGGAACGCGGCTACACCTTC. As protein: CASSYSGGERGYTF.